This entry describes one T cell receptor (beta chain). The target antigen is unknown. Amplified material comprised TCR beta CDR3 regions derived from RNA transcripts. RT-PCR was first run with HTBI primers, then multiplex PCR in a second round. TCRdb recomputed calls from the multiplex PCR reads with MiXCR, one row per CDR3 protein. The sample gives a few hundred thousand distinct CDR3 sequences, about 35% of which show up once; about 4.2% is in the top ten. This CDR3 has 13 amino acids. With 7 bases clipped from V and 5 bases from J, the junction kept 7 bases outside the gene matches. Germline CDR1 and CDR2: SNHLY and FYNNEI. The sample is drawn from a study of Graves' ophthalmopathy and Graves' hyperthyroidism. Findings of the study overall: A majority of expanded thyroid clonotypes exceeding 0.001 frequency were likewise present in blood.

Aged 18 to 65, the patients with hyperthyroidism had under 2 months' duration and were newly diagnosed. The diagnostic workup employed clinical symptoms, serum thyroxine, TRAb, thyroid ultrasound and orbital computed tomography. The sequence was obtained from an adult man with Graves' hyperthyroidism. Sequencing input: peripheral blood or thyroid tissue (not recorded which). The genes are TRBV2 and TRBJ1-2, with 7 bases aligning to TRBD1. CDR3 in DNA: TGTGCCAGCAAAGGGAGACAGGGTTATGGCTACACCTTC. Its translation: CASKGRQGYGYTF.